Given below is one TCR beta chain in context. Its antigen is undetermined. The sample belongs to a study of cytomegalovirus exposure and HLA in healthy donors. It was with 60 Vbeta and 13 Jbeta primers that the PCR ran. Produced via immunoSEQ multiplex PCR; TCRdb's table is partial and in-frame only. The sample data list about 140,000 clones. Study-wide findings and caveats: With DRB1 most and HLA-C fewest, TCR association rates differed between HLA loci in a later analysis.

Sequenced: PBMCs. The TCR originated in a woman younger than 30 in good health and CMV-seronegative.

DNA for the CDR3: TGTGCCAGCGAGCGGGAGGGCCTATACAATGAGCAGTTCTTC. It specifies CASEREGLYNEQFF. The gene calls are TRBV11-2 and TRBJ2-1; 10 positions agree with TRBD2. Germline V CDR1 and CDR2: SGHAT, FQNNGV. The CDR3 loop spans 14 amino acids. The J segment lost 4 bases and the V segment lost 8 bases, leaving 5 bases of the junction unmatched.